These 3 T cell receptor beta chains were sequenced from one sample in a study of blood T cell repertoires in COVID-19. Some clones are missing from TCRdb's copy, which holds only in-frame ones; the method was immunoSEQ multiplex PCR. The data show some 130,000 clones, with roughly 81% seen just once and 13% held by the top ten. Sequenced input: peripheral blood. The source of these receptors is a human donor in a cohort sampled during active COVID-19.

The chain is built from TRBV6-2 or TRBV6-3 and TRBJ2-6, with 11 positions matching TRBD2. With V trimmed by 2 bases and J by 0 bases, 6 bases remained unmatched. Germline-derived CDR1 and CDR2 are MNHEY and SVGEGT. This CDR3 has 19 amino acids. The CDR3 nucleotides are TGTGCCAGCAGTTACATCCGTCTAGCGGGGGGCTCTGGGGCCAACGTCCTGACTTTC. As protein: CASSYIRLAGGSGANVLTF.

The table lists this clone with a few counts. The chain carries TRBV5-8 and TRBJ1-6; D uncertain. In germline, CDR1 is SGHTS, CDR2 YDEGEE. This CDR3 region has 16 residues. V lost 5 bases, J lost 6 bases, and 18 bases lay in between. The CDR3 DNA sequence: TGTGCCAGCAGAACGGGCCGCCCTCGGGGTAATTCACCCCTCCACTTT. This gives the protein CASRTGRPRGNSPLHF.

The V and J genes are TRBV6-1 and TRBJ1-3, with TRBD1 as a possible D gene (5 bases). Trimming cost V 2 bases and J 3 bases, with 14 bases left between them. Germline loops: CDR1 MNHNS, CDR2 SASEGT. CDR3 size: 16 residues. CDR3 loop: CASSELLGGGGNTIYF. The CDR3 coding sequence is TGTGCCAGCAGTGAACTGCTCGGGGGAGGTGGAAACACCATATATTTT.